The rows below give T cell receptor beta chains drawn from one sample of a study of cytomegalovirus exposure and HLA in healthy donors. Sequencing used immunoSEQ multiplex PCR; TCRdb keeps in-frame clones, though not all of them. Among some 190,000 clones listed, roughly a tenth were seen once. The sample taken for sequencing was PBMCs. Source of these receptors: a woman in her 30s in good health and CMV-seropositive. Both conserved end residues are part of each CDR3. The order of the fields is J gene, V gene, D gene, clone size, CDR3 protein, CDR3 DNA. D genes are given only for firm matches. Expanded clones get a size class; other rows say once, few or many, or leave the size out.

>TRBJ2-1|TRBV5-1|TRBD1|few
CASSTTGTGAPSEQFF
TGCGCCAGCAGCACCACCGGGACAGGGGCTCCTAGTGAGCAGTTCTTC
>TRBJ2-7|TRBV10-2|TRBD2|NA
CASSRHDPGTSGRAEQYF
TGCGCCAGCAGCCGACACGACCCGGGGACTAGCGGGAGGGCCGAGCAGTACTTC
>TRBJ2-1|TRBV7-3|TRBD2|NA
CASRSDIGGRGYNEQFF
TGTGCCAGCAGGTCGGACATTGGCGGGAGGGGTTACAATGAGCAGTTCTTC
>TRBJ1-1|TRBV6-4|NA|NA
CASRETETRTEAFF
TGTGCCAGCCGCGAGACAGAAACCCGGACTGAAGCTTTCTTT
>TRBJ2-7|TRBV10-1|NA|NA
CASQGATGYEQYF
TGCGCCAGCCAAGGGGCAACGGGCTACGAGCAGTACTTC
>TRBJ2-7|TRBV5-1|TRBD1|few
CASRPGTGISREQYF
TGCGCCAGCAGGCCCGGGACAGGGATAAGTCGCGAGCAGTACTTC
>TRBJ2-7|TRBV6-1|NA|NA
CASIEGLLANYEQYF
TGTGCCAGCATAGAAGGTTTACTGGCAAACTACGAGCAGTACTTC
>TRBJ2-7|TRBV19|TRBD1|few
CASRTPGTGTYEQYF
TGTGCCAGTAGGACCCCCGGGACAGGGACCTACGAGCAGTACTTC
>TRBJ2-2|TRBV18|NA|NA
CASSPGGGTGELFF
TGTGCCAGCTCACCAGGAGGAGGGACCGGGGAGCTGTTTTTT
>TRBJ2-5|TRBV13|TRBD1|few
CASSRGQGGEETQYF
TGTGCCAGCAGCCGGGGACAGGGGGGCGAGGAGACCCAGTACTTC
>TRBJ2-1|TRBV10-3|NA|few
CAISGPPDNEQFF
TGTGCCATCAGTGGCCCTCCAGACAATGAGCAGTTCTTC
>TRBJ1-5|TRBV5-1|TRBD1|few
CASSLGTDRGNQPQHF
TGCGCCAGCAGCTTGGGGACAGACAGGGGCAATCAGCCCCAGCATTTT
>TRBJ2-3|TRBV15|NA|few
CATPRPGEAADTQYF
TGTGCCACCCCCCGACCCGGGGAAGCGGCAGATACGCAGTATTTT
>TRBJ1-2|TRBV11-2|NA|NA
CASSLDLIGGYGYTF
TGTGCCAGCAGCTTAGACCTAATCGGGGGCTATGGCTACACCTTC
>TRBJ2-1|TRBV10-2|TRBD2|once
CASSDPPGTSKNEQFF
TGCGCCAGCAGTGACCCCCCAGGGACTAGTAAGAATGAGCAGTTCTTC
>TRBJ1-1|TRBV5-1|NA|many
CASSLKDMYTEAFF
TGCGCCAGCAGCTTGAAAGACATGTACACTGAAGCTTTCTTT
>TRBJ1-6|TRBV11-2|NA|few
CASSSQEVNNSPLHF
TGTGCCAGCAGCTCTCAGGAGGTCAATAATTCACCCCTCCACTTT
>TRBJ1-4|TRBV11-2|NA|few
CASSLWQNEKLFF
TGTGCCAGCAGCTTATGGCAGAATGAAAAACTGTTTTTT
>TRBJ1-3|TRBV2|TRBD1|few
CASSADRPSGNTIYF
TGTGCCAGCAGCGCGGACAGGCCCTCTGGAAACACCATATATTTT
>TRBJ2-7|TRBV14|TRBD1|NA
CASSQDLGGVYEQYF
TGTGCCAGCAGCCAAGATCTAGGGGGCGTGTACGAGCAGTACTTC
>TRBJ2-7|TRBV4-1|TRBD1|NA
CASSHGQGGSYEQYF
TGCGCCAGCAGCCACGGACAGGGGGGCTCCTACGAGCAGTACTTC
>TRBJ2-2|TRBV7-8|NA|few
CASSLYGNTGELFF
TGTGCCAGCAGCTTATACGGGAACACCGGGGAGCTGTTTTTT
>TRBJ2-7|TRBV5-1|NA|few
CASSLVARGSYEQYF
TGCGCCAGCAGCTTGGTGGCCCGAGGGTCCTACGAGCAGTACTTC
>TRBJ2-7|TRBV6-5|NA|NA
CASSYGGGGGYEQYF
TGTGCCAGCAGTTACGGCGGGGGAGGGGGGTACGAGCAGTACTTC
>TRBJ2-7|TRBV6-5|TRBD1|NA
CASSYSQGARDEQYF
TGTGCCAGCAGTTACTCACAGGGGGCTCGGGACGAGCAGTACTTC
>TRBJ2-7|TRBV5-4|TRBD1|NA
CASSRRGTGEHEQYF
TGTGCCAGCAGCAGGCGAGGGACAGGGGAGCACGAGCAGTACTTC
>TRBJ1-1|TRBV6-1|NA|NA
CASSGQPGTEAFF
TGTGCCAGCAGTGGTCAGCCGGGCACTGAAGCTTTCTTT
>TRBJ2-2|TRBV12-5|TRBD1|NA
CASGLASTGDNTGELFF
TGTGCTAGTGGTCTCGCCTCGACAGGGGACAACACCGGGGAGCTGTTTTTT